A selection of T cell receptor beta chains follows, all from one sample in a study of early T cells in non-severe SARS-CoV-2 infection. TCRdb redid the calling of the 5' RACE reads with MiXCR, one entry per CDR3 protein. The sample contains about 90,000 distinct CDR3 sequences, 9.5% to 15% of which appear only once. The sequenced sample was whole blood, obtained at baseline. The receptors originated from an adult who was a healthcare worker with PCR-confirmed SARS-CoV-2 infection or an uninfected control (not recorded which). The CDR3 runs from the conserved cysteine through the conserved F or W. The D gene is left open where the match is weak. A clone size is listed for some rows: how often the clone was seen (once, few, many), or a class if it is expanded.

V gene	CDR3 length	J gene	D gene	clone size	CDR3 DNA	CDR3 protein
TRBV5-8	13	TRBJ1-5	NA	NA	TGTGCCAGCAGCTTTCTGGGGAATCAGCCCCAGCATTTT	CASSFLGNQPQHF
TRBV18	15	TRBJ2-5	NA	few	TGTGCCAGCTCACCAGGCGGCGGGGGCGGAGAGACCCAGTACTTC	CASSPGGGGGETQYF
TRBV28	12	TRBJ2-1	NA	many	TGTGCCAGCAGTTTATTCAGGGACCCCCAGTTCTTC	CASSLFRDPQFF
TRBV7-6	14	TRBJ2-5	NA	NA	TGTGCCAGCAACCACCCTGTCGGGGCAGAGACCCAGTACTTC	CASNHPVGAETQYF
TRBV6-6	16	TRBJ2-1	NA	NA	TGTGCCAGCAGCTACCCGGGCGGGACGAGTAACAATGAGCAGTTCTTC	CASSYPGGTSNNEQFF
TRBV29-1	16	TRBJ1-3	TRBD1	few	TGCAGCGTTGAAGATCGGAAGACAGGGTTAGGAAACACCATATATTTT	CSVEDRKTGLGNTIYF
TRBV3-1	14	TRBJ2-5	NA	many	TGTGCCAGCAGCCTAAGGGACATCCAAGAGACCCAGTACTTC	CASSLRDIQETQYF
TRBV12-3/TRBV12-4	13	TRBJ2-7	TRBD1	NA	TGTGCCAGCAGTTTCGGAACAGGGGGGGAGCAGTACTTC	CASSFGTGGEQYF
TRBV2	14	TRBJ2-7	TRBD1	NA	TGTGCCAGCAGCCTAGACAGGGACTCCTACGAGCAGTACTTC	CASSLDRDSYEQYF
TRBV19	13	TRBJ1-5	NA	few	TGTGCCAGTAGTCCCCTCAGTTATCAGCCCCAGCATTTT	CASSPLSYQPQHF
TRBV4-2	17	TRBJ1-6	TRBD1	NA	TGTGCCAGCAGCCAAGGGGACAGGGGACCTTATAATTCACCCCTCCACTTT	CASSQGDRGPYNSPLHF
TRBV7-3	14	TRBJ2-1	NA	NA	TGTGCCAGCAGCTTAAATTCAGGTTACAATGAGCAGTTCTTC	CASSLNSGYNEQFF
TRBV19	17	TRBJ2-7	NA	many	TGTGCCAGTAGCCGCCGGGGGCGGCCAGTACCTACATACGAGCAGTACTTC	CASSRRGRPVPTYEQYF
TRBV7-3	15	TRBJ2-1	TRBD2	NA	TGTGCCAGCAGCCTCACTAGCGGGAGTATCTATGAGCAGTTCTTC	CASSLTSGSIYEQFF
TRBV7-2	13	TRBJ2-1	NA	few	TGTGCCAGCAGCTCCACCCCGCGGCGTGAGCAGTTCTTC	CASSSTPRREQFF
TRBV7-9	13	TRBJ2-1	NA	NA	TGTGTCAGCAGCTTAGTGGGGGACAATGAGCAGTTCTTC	CVSSLVGDNEQFF
TRBV4-1	13	TRBJ2-2	NA	many	TGCGCCACAGGCCAGTTGAACACCGGGGAGCTGTTTTTT	CATGQLNTGELFF
TRBV5-1	16	TRBJ1-2	NA	NA	TGCGCCAGCACCCCGGGGGGCAGGGCCGCTGGCTATGGCTACACCTTC	CASTPGGRAAGYGYTF
TRBV7-3	13	TRBJ1-1	NA	many	TGTGCCAGCAGCTTTTCAGGGGCCACTGAAGCTTTCTTT	CASSFSGATEAFF
TRBV12-3/TRBV12-4	14	TRBJ1-6	NA	NA	TGTGCCAGCAGTTTTGCTGGGGCTCGTCTGTCCCTCCACTTT	CASSFAGARLSLHF
TRBV28	17	TRBJ2-1	TRBD1	few	TGTGCCAGCAGTTTAGGTAGGGGACAGGGAGTTTACAATGAGCAGTTCTTC	CASSLGRGQGVYNEQFF
TRBV29-1	13	TRBJ2-1	TRBD1	NA	TGCAGCGCCGGGACAGACCTCTACAATGAGCAATTCTTC	CSAGTDLYNEQFF
TRBV20-1	12	TRBJ1-2	NA	NA	TGCAGTGCCAGGGCTGAGTACGGCGGCTACACCTTC	CSARAEYGGYTF
TRBV28	12	TRBJ2-3	NA	NA	TGTGCCAGCAGCCTAGAAGAGGATACGCAGTATTTT	CASSLEEDTQYF
TRBV6-1	15	TRBJ2-3	TRBD2	few	TGTGCCAGCCGAACCGCGGGAGGGTTTCCAGATACGCAGTATTTT	CASRTAGGFPDTQYF
TRBV6-1	13	TRBJ1-5	NA	NA	TGTGCCAGCAGTGGGGGCCTCAATCAGCCCCAGCATTTT	CASSGGLNQPQHF
TRBV11-2	14	TRBJ1-2	NA	NA	TGTGCCAGCAGCCCAGCTCCACAGGGCAGTGGCTACACCTTC	CASSPAPQGSGYTF
TRBV29-1	12	TRBJ2-3	NA	NA	TGCAGCGTTGGTTCAGGGTCAGATACGCAGTATTTT	CSVGSGSDTQYF
TRBV9	14	TRBJ2-7	TRBD1	many	TGTGCCAGCACCCGACAGGGAAAGAATTACGAGCAGTACTTC	CASTRQGKNYEQYF
TRBV28	15	TRBJ1-1	NA	few	TGTGCCAGCAGTTCCGACAATCCCGGGGTCACTGAAGCTTTCTTT	CASSSDNPGVTEAFF
TRBV28	14	TRBJ1-5	NA	NA	TGTGCCAGCAGTACTCAGGGGCTCGATTATCCCCAGCATTTT	CASSTQGLDYPQHF
TRBV10-3	14	TRBJ1-1	NA	NA	TGTGCCATCAGTGAACAGGGATTGAACACTGAAGCTTTCTTT	CAISEQGLNTEAFF
TRBV7-2	12	TRBJ1-5	NA	NA	TGTGCCAGCAGCTTAGATCGAGTCTTCCAACATTTT	CASSLDRVFQHF
TRBV10-2	12	TRBJ1-2	NA	few	TGCGCCAGCAGTGAGACGGGGACCGACTACACCTTC	CASSETGTDYTF